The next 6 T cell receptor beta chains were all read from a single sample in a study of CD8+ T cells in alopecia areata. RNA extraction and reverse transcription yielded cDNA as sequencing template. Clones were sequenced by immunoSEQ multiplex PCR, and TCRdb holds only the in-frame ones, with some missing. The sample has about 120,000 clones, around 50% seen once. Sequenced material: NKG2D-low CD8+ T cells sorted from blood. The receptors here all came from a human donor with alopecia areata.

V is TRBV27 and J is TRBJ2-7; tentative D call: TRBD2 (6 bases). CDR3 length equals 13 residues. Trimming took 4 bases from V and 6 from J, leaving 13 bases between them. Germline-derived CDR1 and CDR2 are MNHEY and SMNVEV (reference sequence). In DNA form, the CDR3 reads TGTGCCAGCAGTTGGGACTTCACCCTCGAGCAGTACTTC. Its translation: CASSWDFTLEQYF.

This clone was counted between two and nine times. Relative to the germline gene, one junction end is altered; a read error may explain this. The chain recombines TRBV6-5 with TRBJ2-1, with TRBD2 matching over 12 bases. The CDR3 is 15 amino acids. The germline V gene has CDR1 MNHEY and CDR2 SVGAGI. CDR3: CASTLTSGSYSEQFF. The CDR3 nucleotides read TGTGCCAGCACATTGACTAGCGGGAGTTACAGTGAGCAGTTCTTC.

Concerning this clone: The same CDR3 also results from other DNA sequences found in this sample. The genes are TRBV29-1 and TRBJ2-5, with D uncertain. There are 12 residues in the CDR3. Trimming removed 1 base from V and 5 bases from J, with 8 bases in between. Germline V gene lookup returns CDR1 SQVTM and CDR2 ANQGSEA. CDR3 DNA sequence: TGCAGCGTTGAAGGTGGTCGGGAGACCCAGTACTTC. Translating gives CSVEGGRETQYF.

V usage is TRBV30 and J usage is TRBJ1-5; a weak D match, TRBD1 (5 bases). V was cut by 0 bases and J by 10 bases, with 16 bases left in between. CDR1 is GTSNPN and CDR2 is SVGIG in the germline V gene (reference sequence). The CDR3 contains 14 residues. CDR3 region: CAWSVPGGNLPQHF. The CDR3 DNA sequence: TGTGCCTGGAGTGTACCGGGGGGAAATCTCCCCCAGCATTTT. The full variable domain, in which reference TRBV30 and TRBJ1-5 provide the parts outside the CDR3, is SQTIHQWPATLVQPVGSPLSLECTVEGTSNPNLYWYRQAAGRGLQLLFYSVGIGQISSEVPQNLSASRPQDRQFILSSKKLLLSDSGFYLCAWSVPGGNLPQHFGDGTRLSIL.

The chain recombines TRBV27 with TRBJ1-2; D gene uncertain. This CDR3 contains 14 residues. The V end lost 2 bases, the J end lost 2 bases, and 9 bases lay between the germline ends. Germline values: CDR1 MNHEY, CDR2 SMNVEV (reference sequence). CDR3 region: CASSLRSGNYGYTF. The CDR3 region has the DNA TGTGCCAGCAGTTTACGGTCAGGAAACTATGGCTACACCTTC.

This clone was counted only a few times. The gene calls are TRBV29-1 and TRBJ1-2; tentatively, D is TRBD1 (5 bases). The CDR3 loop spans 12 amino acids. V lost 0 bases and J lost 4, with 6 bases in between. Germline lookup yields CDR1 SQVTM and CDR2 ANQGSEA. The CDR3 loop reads CSVEEDTYGYTF. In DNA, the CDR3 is TGCAGCGTTGAAGAGGACACCTATGGCTACACCTTC.